This T cell receptor (beta chain) is from a study of blood T cell repertoires in COVID-19. The V segment lost 5 bases and the J segment 0 bases; nucleotides outside the gene matches: 18. Germline V gene sequence: CDR1 MNHEY, CDR2 SMNVEV (reference sequence). The CDR3 contains 20 residues. Sequenced by immunoSEQ multiplex PCR; TCRdb stores in-frame clones only, minus some. The sample gives approximately 50,000 clones, 80% to 95% of which show up once; around 6.5% is in the top ten. The chain links TRBV27 to TRBJ1-3; 8 nucleotides match TRBD1. The receptor's source is a man aged 45-60 years with active COVID-19. The sequencing sample was made of peripheral blood. For the CDR3, the DNA is TGTGCCAGCAGTCAGACGGGCTACGCGGGACAGGCACGCTCTGGAAACACCATATATTTT. The encoded protein is CASSQTGYAGQARSGNTIYF.